Each of the 6 T cell receptor beta chains below was sequenced from the same sample in a study of shared clonotypes between healthy human individuals (TCRdb year 2020). For the CD8 naive samples, CD45RO-negative cells were positively selected for CCR7, yielding a CD45RA+CCR7+ population from which TemRA cells were excluded. The library relied on the immunoSEQ multiplex PCR assay. Drawn from immuneACCESS, this table holds only the in-frame rearrangements with V and J called that TCRdb kept. Clones are partly lost; checked studies trace under half to an unresolved V gene and leave the rest unexplained. Present in this sample are around 2,000,000 clones, approximately 94% of which were seen just once. The ten largest clones take up 1.7% of the sample. The material sequenced was naive CD8+ T cells from PBMCs. According to the study, the label for this sample's cell subset or site signals: CD45RA+CCR7+. The receptors originated from a man aged 18 to 30 in good health. Some clones in this sample may be carry-over from other donors' samples.

The chain carries TRBV15 and TRBJ1-5, with 8 nucleotides matching TRBD1. Trimming at V came to 7 bases and at J to 0 bases, leaving 2 bases not matched to a gene. The CDR3 totals 14 residues. Germline assignment: CDR1 LNHNV and CDR2 YYDKDF (reference sequence). CDR3 sequence: CATKDRASNQPQHF. In DNA, the CDR3 is TGTGCCACCAAGGACAGGGCTAGCAATCAGCCCCAGCATTTT.

The chain combines TRBV7-9 with TRBJ2-5; D tentatively fits TRBD1 or TRBD2 (5 bases each). CDR3 size: 16 residues. V was clipped by 4 bases and J by 4 bases, with 19 bases between them. Per the germline V gene, CDR1 is SEHNR and CDR2 is FQNEAQ (reference sequence). CDR3 DNA: TGTGCCAGCAGCTCCGTTAAGGGACCCCGGGGAGAGACCCAGTACTTC. Its translation: CASSSVKGPRGETQYF.

In nucleotides, the CDR3 is TGTGCCAGCAGCCTAGAGCGGGACCCTTGGGGCTACACCTTC. Translating it yields CASSLERDPWGYTF. The chain employs TRBV13 and TRBJ1-2; TRBD1 might be the D (5 bases). Germline V gives CDR1 PRHDT, CDR2 FYEKMQ (reference sequence). The CDR3 length is 14 residues. The V and J ends lost 5 bases and 8 bases respectively, with 18 bases between them.

This chain joins TRBV7-6 and TRBJ2-2; D might be TRBD1 or TRBD2, each matching 5 bases. V was pared by 0 bases and J by 6 bases, with 14 bases between. The germline CDR1 and CDR2 sequences are SGHVS and FNYEAQ. The CDR3 contains 16 residues. In nucleotides, the CDR3 is TGTGCCAGCAGCTTAGCGCCGGGAACGGGGCCCGGGGAGCTGTTTTTT. Protein sequence: CASSLAPGTGPGELFF.

The chain recombines TRBV19 with TRBJ2-3, with TRBD2 matching over 11 bases. CDR1 and CDR2 from the germline V gene are LNHDA and SQIVND (reference sequence). This CDR3 spans 18 amino acids. V lost 3 bases and J lost 1; bases outside the gene matches: 9. The CDR3 region is CASSIWVAGGSCTDTQYF. The CDR3 nucleotides read TGTGCCAGTAGTATCTGGGTAGCGGGAGGGTCATGCACAGATACGCAGTATTTT. Full variable domain (remainder filled in from reference TRBV19 and TRBJ2-3): DGGITQSPKYLFRKEGQNVTLSCEQNLNHDAMYWYRQDPGQGLRLIYYSQIVNDFQKGDIAEGYSVSREKKESFPLTVTSAQKNPTAFYLCASSIWVAGGSCTDTQYFGPGTRLTVL.

This chain links TRBV5-6 with TRBJ2-1, with D uncertain. Trimming cost V 2 bases and J 4 bases, with 7 bases left between them. Germline CDR1 is SGHDT and CDR2 is YYEEEE. The CDR3 has 13 residues. The CDR3 here is CASSLGPYNEQFF. The CDR3, as DNA: TGTGCCAGCAGCTTAGGACCTTACAATGAGCAGTTCTTC.